This section outlines one TCR beta chain sequence together with its context. Some clones are missing from TCRdb's copy, which holds only in-frame ones; the method was immunoSEQ multiplex PCR. The data contain some 82,000 clones, roughly 84% of them singletons. This record belongs to a study of control samples from healthy donors and cancer patients. Per the germline V gene, CDR1 is MNHNY and CDR2 is SVGAGI (reference sequence). V was trimmed by 2 bases and J by 8 bases, leaving 16 bases between them. The CDR3 runs to 15 residues. This clonotype originated in a man between 60 and 75 years old with head and neck cancer. This chain links TRBV6-6 with TRBJ2-1, with D possibly TRBD1 on 6 matching bases. Sample: PBMCs. The CDR3 sequence: CASSYRVGAGDEQFF. DNA of the CDR3: TGTGCCAGCAGTTACAGGGTAGGGGCAGGGGATGAGCAGTTCTTC.